This TCR beta chain was captured by sequencing in a study of technical replicates of blood from several donors. Sequenced by immunoSEQ multiplex PCR; TCRdb stores in-frame clones only, minus some. The sample comprises 65,000 to 80,000 clones, about nine tenths of which are singletons, and approximately 0.4% rests with the top ten. The V gene's germline CDR1 is SGHTA and CDR2 FQGTGA. Trimming took 6 bases from V and 4 from J; bases not matched to a gene: 5. This CDR3 is 15 amino acids long. The gene calls are TRBV7-3 and TRBJ2-3; 12 bases are shared with TRBD2. What was sequenced was T cells isolated from PBMCs. This TCR came from a human donor in good health. The CDR3 DNA sequence: TGTGCCAGCAGTTTGACTAGCGGGAGTCCAGATACGCAGTATTTT. Amino acids: CASSLTSGSPDTQYF.